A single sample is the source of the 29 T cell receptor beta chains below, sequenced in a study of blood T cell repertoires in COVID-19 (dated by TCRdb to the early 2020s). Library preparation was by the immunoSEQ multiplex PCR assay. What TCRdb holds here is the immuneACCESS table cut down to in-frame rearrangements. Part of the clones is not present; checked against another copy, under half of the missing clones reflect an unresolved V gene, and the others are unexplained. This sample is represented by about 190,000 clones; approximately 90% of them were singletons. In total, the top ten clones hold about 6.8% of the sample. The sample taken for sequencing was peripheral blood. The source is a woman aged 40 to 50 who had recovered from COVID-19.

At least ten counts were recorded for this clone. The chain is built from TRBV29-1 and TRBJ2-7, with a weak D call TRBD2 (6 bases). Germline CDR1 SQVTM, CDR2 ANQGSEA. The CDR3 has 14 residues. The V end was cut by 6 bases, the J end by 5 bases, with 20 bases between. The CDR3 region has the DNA TGCAGCGTCCAGCTTGCTCTAGCGACCCACGAGCAGTACTTC. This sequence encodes CSVQLALATHEQYF.

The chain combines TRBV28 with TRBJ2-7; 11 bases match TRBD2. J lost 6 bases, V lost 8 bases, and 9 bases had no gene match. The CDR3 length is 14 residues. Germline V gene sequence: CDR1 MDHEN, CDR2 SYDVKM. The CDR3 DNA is TGTGCCAGCGGAATAGCGGGAGGGCCTATCGAGCAGTACTTC. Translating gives CASGIAGGPIEQYF.

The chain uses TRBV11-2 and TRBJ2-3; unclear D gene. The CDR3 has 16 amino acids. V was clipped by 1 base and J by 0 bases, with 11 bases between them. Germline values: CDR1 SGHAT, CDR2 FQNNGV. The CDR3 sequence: CASSLGSVASTDTQYF. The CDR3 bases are TGTGCCAGCAGCTTAGGTTCTGTGGCCAGCACAGATACGCAGTATTTT.

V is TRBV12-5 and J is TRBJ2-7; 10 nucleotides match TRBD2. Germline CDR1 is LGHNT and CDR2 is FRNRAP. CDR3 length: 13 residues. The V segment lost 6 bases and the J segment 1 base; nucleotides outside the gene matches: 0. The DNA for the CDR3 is TGTGCTAGTGGACTAGCGGGGTCCTACGAGCAGTACTTC. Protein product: CASGLAGSYEQYF.

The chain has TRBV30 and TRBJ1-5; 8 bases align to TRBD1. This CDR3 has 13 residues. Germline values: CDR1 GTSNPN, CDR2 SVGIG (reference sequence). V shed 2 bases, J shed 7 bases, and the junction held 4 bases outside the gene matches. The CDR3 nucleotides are TGTGCCTGGAGTTCGACAGGGGCCCAGCCCCAGCATTTT. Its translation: CAWSSTGAQPQHF.

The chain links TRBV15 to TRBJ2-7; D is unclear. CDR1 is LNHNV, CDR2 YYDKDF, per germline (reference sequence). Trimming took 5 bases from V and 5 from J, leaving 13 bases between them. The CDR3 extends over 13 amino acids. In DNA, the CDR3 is TGTGCCACCAGCGAGGAGATCAGCAACGAGCAGTACTTC. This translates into CATSEEISNEQYF.

The CDR3 region has the DNA TGCGCCAGCAGCTCGCAACAGGGGGCAACAGATACGCAGTATTTT. Translating it yields CASSSQQGATDTQYF. The rearrangement uses TRBV5-1 and TRBJ2-3; 9 nucleotides line up with TRBD1. V shed 3 bases and J 3 bases; nucleotides not matched to a gene: 5. Looked up from germline, CDR1 is SGHRS and CDR2 is YFSETQ. The CDR3 is 15 residues long.

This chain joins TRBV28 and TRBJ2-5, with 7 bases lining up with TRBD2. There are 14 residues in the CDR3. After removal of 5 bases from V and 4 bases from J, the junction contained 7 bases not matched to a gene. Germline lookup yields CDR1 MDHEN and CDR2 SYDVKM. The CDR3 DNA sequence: TGTGCCAGCAGTCACGGGGGGTTTAGAGAGACCCAGTACTTC. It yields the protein CASSHGGFRETQYF.

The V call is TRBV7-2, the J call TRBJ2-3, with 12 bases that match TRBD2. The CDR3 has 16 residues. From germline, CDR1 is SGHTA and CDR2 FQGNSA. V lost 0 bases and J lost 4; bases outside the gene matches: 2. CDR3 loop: CASSLALAGGPDTQYF. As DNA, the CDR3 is TGTGCCAGCAGCTTAGCGCTAGCGGGAGGGCCAGATACGCAGTATTTT.

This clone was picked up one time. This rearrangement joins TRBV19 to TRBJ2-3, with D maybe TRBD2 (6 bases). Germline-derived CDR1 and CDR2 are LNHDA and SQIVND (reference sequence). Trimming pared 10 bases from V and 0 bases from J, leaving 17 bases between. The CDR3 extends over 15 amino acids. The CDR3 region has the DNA TGTGCCACCTCCACTTGGGACTCTAGCACAGATACGCAGTATTTT. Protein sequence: CATSTWDSSTDTQYF.

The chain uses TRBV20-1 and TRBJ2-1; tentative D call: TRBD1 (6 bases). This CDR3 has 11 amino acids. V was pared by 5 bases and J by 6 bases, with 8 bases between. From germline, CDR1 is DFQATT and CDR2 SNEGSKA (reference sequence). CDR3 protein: CSASRGNEQFF. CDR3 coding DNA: TGCAGTGCTTCCAGGGGCAATGAGCAGTTCTTC.

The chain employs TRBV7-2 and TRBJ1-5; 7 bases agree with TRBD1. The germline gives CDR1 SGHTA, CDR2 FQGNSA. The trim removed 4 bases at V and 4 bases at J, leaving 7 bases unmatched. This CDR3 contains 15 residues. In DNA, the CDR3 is TGTGCCAGCAGCTCGTCCGGGACAGCGAATCAGCCCCAGCATTTT. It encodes CASSSSGTANQPQHF.

This chain's CDR3 is CASSSPGLAGGTGELFF. In DNA, the CDR3 is TGTGCCAGCAGCTCTCCGGGACTAGCGGGAGGAACCGGGGAGCTGTTTTTT. The chain has TRBV11-2 and TRBJ2-2; 15 nucleotides match TRBD2. Losses at the gene ends were 4 bases for V and 5 bases for J; bases not matched to a gene: 5. Germline loops: CDR1 SGHAT, CDR2 FQNNGV. The CDR3 is 17 amino acids.

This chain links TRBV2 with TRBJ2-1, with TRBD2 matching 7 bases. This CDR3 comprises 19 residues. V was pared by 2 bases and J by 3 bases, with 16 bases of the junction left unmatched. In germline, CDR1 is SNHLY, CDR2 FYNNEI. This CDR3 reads CASSELGEGRWSLYNEQFF. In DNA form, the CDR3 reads TGTGCCAGCAGTGAATTGGGGGAGGGGCGGTGGAGCCTCTACAATGAGCAGTTCTTC.

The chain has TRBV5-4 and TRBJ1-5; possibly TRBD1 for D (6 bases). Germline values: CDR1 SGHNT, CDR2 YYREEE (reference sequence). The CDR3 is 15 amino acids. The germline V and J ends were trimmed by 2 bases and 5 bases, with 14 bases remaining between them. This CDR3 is CASSFRQELYQPQHF. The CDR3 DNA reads TGTGCCAGCAGCTTTAGACAGGAGCTCTATCAGCCCCAGCATTTT.

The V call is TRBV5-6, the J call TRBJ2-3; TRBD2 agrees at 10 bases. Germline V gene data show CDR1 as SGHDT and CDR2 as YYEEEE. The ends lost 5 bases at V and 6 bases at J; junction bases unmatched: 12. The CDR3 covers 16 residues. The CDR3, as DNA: TGTGCCAGCAGAGGTGGAGCTAGCGGGAGTGTGGATACGCAGTATTTT. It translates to CASRGGASGSVDTQYF.

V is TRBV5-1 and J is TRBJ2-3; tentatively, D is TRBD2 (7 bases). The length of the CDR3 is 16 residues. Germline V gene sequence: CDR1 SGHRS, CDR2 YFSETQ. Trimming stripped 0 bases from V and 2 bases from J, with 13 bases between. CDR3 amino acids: CASSLGGGGFTDTQYF. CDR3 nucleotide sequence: TGCGCCAGCAGCTTGGGCGGGGGCGGTTTCACAGATACGCAGTATTTT.

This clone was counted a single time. The CDR3, as DNA: TGTGCCAGTAGTCAAACCGGGACAAACTACGAGCAGTACTTC. Translation gives CASSQTGTNYEQYF. The gene calls are TRBV19 and TRBJ2-7, with a tentative D call TRBD1 (6 bases). The V gene's germline CDR1 is LNHDA and CDR2 SQIVND (reference sequence). Trimming left V 5 bases short and J 3 bases short, with 14 bases between. This CDR3 comprises 14 residues. The full variable domain, in which reference TRBV19 and TRBJ2-7 provide the parts outside the CDR3, is DGGITQSPKYLFRKEGQNVTLSCEQNLNHDAMYWYRQDPGQGLRLIYYSQIVNDFQKGDIAEGYSVSREKKESFPLTVTSAQKNPTAFYLCASSQTGTNYEQYFGPGTRLTVT.

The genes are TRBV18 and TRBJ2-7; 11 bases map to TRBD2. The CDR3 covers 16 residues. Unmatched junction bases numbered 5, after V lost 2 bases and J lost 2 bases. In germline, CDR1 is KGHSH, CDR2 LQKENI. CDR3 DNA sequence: TGTGCCAGCTCACCAGGTCCGGGACTAGCGGCCTACGAGCAGTACTTC. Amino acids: CASSPGPGLAAYEQYF.

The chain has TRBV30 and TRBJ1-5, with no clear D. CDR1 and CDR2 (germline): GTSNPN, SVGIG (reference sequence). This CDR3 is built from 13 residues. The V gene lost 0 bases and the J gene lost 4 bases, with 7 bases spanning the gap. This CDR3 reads CAWSVEINQPQHF. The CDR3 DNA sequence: TGTGCCTGGAGTGTAGAGATTAATCAGCCCCAGCATTTT.

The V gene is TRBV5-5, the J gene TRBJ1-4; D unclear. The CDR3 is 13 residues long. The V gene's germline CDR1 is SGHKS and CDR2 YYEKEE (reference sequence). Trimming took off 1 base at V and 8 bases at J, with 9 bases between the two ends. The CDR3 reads CASSLRGGEKLFF. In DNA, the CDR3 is TGTGCCAGCAGCTTGCGCGGCGGGGAAAAACTGTTTTTT.

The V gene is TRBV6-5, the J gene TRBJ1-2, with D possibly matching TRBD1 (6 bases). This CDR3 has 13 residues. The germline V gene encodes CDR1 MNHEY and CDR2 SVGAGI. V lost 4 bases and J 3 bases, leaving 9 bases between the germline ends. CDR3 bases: TGTGCCAGCAGTTGGGGGGGCTACTATGGCTACACCTTC. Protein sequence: CASSWGGYYGYTF.

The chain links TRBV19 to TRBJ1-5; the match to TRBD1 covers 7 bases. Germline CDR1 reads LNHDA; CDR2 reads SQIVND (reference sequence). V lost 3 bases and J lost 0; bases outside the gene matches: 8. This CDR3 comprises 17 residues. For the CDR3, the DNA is TGTGCCAGTAGTATCGAGGGGGCGCTCCTTAGCAATCAGCCCCAGCATTTT. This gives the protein CASSIEGALLSNQPQHF.

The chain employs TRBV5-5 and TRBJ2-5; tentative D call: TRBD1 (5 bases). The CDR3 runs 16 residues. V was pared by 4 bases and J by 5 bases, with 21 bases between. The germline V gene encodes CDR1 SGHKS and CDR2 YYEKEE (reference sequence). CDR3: CASSVTRQGSMETQYF. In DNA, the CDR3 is TGTGCCAGCAGCGTCACACGGCAGGGATCGATGGAGACCCAGTACTTC.

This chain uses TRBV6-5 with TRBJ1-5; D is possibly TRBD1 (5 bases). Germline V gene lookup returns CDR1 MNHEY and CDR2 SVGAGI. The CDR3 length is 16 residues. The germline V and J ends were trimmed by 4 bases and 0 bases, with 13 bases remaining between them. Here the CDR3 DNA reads TGTGCCAGCAGTTCCAGACAGCCCGATAGCAATCAGCCCCAGCATTTT. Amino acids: CASSSRQPDSNQPQHF.

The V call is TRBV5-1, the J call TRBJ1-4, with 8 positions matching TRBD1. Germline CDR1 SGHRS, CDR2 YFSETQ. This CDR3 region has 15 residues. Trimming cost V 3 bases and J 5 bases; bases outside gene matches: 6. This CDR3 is CASSSQTGVNEKLFF. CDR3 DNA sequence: TGCGCCAGCAGCTCCCAGACAGGGGTAAATGAAAAACTGTTTTTT.

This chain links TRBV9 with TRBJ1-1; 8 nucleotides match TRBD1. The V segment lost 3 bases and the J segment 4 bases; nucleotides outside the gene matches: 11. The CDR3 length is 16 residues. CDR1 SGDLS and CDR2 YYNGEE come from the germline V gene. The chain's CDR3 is CASSGGGDRGSTEAFF. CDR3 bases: TGTGCCAGCAGCGGGGGAGGTGACAGGGGTAGCACTGAAGCTTTCTTT.

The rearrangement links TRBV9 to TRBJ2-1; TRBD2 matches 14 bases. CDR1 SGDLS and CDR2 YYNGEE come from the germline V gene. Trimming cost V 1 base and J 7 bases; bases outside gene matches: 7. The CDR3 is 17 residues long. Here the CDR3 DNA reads TGTGCCAGCAGCGTAATGACTAGCGGGAGGGTTGGGAATGAGCAGTTCTTC. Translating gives CASSVMTSGRVGNEQFF.

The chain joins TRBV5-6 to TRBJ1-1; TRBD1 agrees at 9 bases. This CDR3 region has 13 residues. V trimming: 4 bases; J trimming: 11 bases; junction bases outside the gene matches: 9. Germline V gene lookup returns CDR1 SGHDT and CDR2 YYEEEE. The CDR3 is CASSPDRGSSAFF. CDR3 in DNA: TGTGCCAGCAGCCCGGACAGGGGAAGCTCGGCTTTCTTT.